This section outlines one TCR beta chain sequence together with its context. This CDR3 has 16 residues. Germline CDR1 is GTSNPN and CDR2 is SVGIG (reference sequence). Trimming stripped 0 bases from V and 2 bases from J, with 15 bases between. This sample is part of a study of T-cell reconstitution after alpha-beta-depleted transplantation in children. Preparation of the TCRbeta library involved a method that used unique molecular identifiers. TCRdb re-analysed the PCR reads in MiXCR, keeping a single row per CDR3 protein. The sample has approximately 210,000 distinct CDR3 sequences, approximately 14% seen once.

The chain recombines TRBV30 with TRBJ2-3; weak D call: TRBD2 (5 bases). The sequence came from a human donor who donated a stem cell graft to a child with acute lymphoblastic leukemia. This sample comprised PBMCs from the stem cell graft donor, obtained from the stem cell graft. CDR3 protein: CAWSVQGSLNTDTQYF. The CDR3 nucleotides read TGTGCCTGGAGTGTACAAGGGAGCCTTAACACAGATACGCAGTATTTT.